A single TCR beta chain is shown here with its context. Its target is not known. This sample was taken from a study of OX40 agonist ivuxolimab in advanced cancers. In the study overall: Aged roughly 23 to 79 with a mean of about 63 years, they were roughly 83% male. Having had anti-PD-1, anti-PD-L1 or anti-CTLA-4 therapy before was allowed, and approximately 40% had some. Study results and limitations: The investigators did not determine what antigen specificity the expanded peripheral T cells had.

Measured with immunoSEQ multiplex PCR; TCRdb has only the in-frame clones, and not every one. In the table there are more than 70,000 clones, roughly 88% of which are singletons. From germline, CDR1 is SGHTA and CDR2 FQGNSA. Trimming took 4 bases from V and 7 from J, leaving 27 bases between them. The CDR3 is 18 residues long. The source was CD4+ or CD8+ T cells sorted from blood, collected in a trial of the OX40 agonist ivuxolimab. J is TRBJ2-3 and V is TRBV7-2, with D perhaps matching TRBD2 (6 bases). The receptor was derived from an adult with an advanced solid tumor such as melanoma, head and neck, liver or kidney cancer. Here the CDR3 DNA reads TGTGCCAGCAGCTACAGCGGGTTAAGTATTAGGGGCAGTAATACGCAGTATTTT. Protein product: CASSYSGLSIRGSNTQYF.